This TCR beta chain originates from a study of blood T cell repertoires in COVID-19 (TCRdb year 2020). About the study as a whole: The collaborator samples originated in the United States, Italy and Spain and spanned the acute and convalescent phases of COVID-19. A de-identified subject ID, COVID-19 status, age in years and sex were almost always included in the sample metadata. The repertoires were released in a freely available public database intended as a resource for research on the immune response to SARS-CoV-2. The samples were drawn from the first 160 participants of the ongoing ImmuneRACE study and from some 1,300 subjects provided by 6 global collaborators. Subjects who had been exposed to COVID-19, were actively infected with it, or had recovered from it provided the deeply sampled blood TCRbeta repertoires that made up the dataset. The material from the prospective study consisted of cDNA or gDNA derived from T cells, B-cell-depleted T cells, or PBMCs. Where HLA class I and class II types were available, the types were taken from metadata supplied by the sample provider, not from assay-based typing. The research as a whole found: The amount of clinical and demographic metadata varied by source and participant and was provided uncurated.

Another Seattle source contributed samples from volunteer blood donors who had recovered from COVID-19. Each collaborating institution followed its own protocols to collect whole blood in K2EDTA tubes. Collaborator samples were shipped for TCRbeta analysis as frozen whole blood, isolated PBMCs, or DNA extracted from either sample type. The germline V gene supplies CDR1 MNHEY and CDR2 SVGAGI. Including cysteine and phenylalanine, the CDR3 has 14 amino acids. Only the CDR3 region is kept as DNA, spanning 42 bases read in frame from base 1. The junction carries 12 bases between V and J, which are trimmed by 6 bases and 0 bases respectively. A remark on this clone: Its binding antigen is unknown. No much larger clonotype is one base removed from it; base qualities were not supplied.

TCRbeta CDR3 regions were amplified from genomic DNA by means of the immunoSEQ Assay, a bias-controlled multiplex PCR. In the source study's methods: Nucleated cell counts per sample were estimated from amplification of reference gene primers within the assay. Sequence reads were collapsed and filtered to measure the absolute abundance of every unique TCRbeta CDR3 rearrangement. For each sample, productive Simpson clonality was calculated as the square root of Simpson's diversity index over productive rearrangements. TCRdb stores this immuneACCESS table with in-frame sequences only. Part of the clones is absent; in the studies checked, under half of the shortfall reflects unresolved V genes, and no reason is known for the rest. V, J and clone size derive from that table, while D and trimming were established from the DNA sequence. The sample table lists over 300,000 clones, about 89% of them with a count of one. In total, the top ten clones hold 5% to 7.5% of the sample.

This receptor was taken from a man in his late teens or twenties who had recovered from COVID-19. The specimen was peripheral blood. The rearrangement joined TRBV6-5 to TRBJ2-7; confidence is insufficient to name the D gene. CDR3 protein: CASRLGSPSYEQYF. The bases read TGTGCCAGCAGGCTAGGCAGCCCCTCCTACGAGCAGTACTTC.